Below, 26 T cell receptor beta chains from the same sample are listed, as sequenced in a study of spatial heterogeneity in lung cancer. MiXCR was run by TCRdb on the 5' RACE reads, yielding one entry per CDR3 protein. Found here are tens of thousands of distinct CDR3 sequences, less than 20% of them singletons; the top ten hold 21%. Noted time point: blood at routine non-recurrence follow-up after resection. Sequencing used PBMCs, obtained at follow-up. Source of these receptors: a male donor with early-stage non-small cell lung cancer.

Regarding this clonotype: This likely comes from a read error, as the CDR3 has no conserved phenylalanine or tryptophan at its end. The chain employs TRBV12-3 or TRBV12-4 and TRBJ2-3; D ambiguous. The germline V and J ends were trimmed by 7 bases and 1 base, with 12 bases remaining between them. This CDR3 is built from 14 residues. CDR3 loop: CASTPRGRTDTQYL. The CDR3 coding sequence is TGTGCCAGCACCCCCCGCGGCCGCACAGATACGCAGTATCTT.

This clonotype was detected only a few times. J is TRBJ2-7 and V is TRBV20-1, with 12 positions matching TRBD2. V trimming: 6 bases; J trimming: 3 bases; junction bases outside the gene matches: 9. The germline V gene encodes CDR1 DFQATT and CDR2 SNEGSKA (reference sequence). The length of the CDR3 is 15 residues. CDR3 nucleotide sequence: TGCAGTGCGCACAGACTAGCGGGGGACGTCTACGAGCAGTACGTC. It encodes CSAHRLAGDVYEQYV.

This rearrangement joins TRBV20-1 to TRBJ1-1, with D hard to call. Per the germline V gene, CDR1 is DFQATT and CDR2 is SNEGSKA (reference sequence). The CDR3 runs to 10 residues. V was trimmed by 4 bases and J by 11 bases, leaving 11 bases between them. For the CDR3, the DNA is TGCAGTGCTAACCCCAATGAGGCTTTCTTT. Amino acids: CSANPNEAFF.

This clonotype has only a few counts. The chain recombines TRBV28 with TRBJ2-7; a weak D match, TRBD1 (6 bases). Trimming stripped 2 bases from V and 7 bases from J, with 12 bases between. The CDR3 sequence is 13 residues long. The germline V gene encodes CDR1 MDHEN and CDR2 SYDVKM. CDR3 amino acids: CASSLRTAGEQYF. In nucleotides, the CDR3 is TGTGCCAGCAGTTTAAGGACAGCCGGAGAGCAGTACTTC.

This clonotype was observed a handful of times. J is TRBJ2-6 and V is TRBV6-5; D is ambiguous. This CDR3 comprises 15 residues. Trimming removed 6 bases from V and 2 bases from J, with 11 bases in between. In germline, CDR1 is MNHEY, CDR2 SVGAGI. This CDR3 is CASSLRYAGANVLTF. The DNA for the CDR3 is TGTGCCAGCAGCCTACGTTATGCTGGGGCCAACGTCCTGACTTTC.

This clonotype was seen a few times. V usage is TRBV18 and J usage is TRBJ1-5, with D possibly matching TRBD1 (6 bases). Looked up from germline, CDR1 is KGHSH and CDR2 is LQKENI. The CDR3 is made up of 16 amino acids. The V end was cut by 1 base, the J end by 0 bases, with 10 bases between. CDR3 DNA: TGTGCCAGCTCACCACAACAGGGTGGTAGCAATCAGCCCCAGCATTTT. Translation: CASSPQQGGSNQPQHF.

The V gene is TRBV5-1, the J gene TRBJ2-2; possibly TRBD2 for D (5 bases). In germline, CDR1 is SGHRS, CDR2 YFSETQ. V lost 0 bases to trimming and J lost 3 bases, with 9 bases between them. The CDR3 covers 15 residues. The CDR3 DNA sequence: TGCGCCAGCAGCTTGGATCCCGGGGACACCGGGGAGCTGTTTTTT. Protein product: CASSLDPGDTGELFF. The full variable domain, its missing parts supplied by reference TRBV5-1 and TRBJ2-2, is KAGVTQTPRYLIKTRGQQVTLSCSPISGHRSVSWYQQTPGQGLQFLFEYFSETQRNKGNFPGRFSGRQFSNSRSEMNVSTLELGDSALYLCASSLDPGDTGELFFGEGSRLTVL.

V usage is TRBV7-2 and J usage is TRBJ2-7; 7 bases match TRBD2. This CDR3 has 15 residues. In germline, CDR1 is SGHTA, CDR2 FQGNSA. J was trimmed by 5 bases and V by 5 bases; bases with no gene match: 12. The CDR3 here is CASSPVGLADNEQYF. CDR3 DNA: TGTGCCAGCAGCCCCGTGGGGCTAGCGGACAACGAGCAGTACTTC. The full variable domain, its missing parts supplied by reference TRBV7-2 and TRBJ2-7, is GAGVSQSPSNKVTEKGKDVELRCDPISGHTALYWYRQSLGQGLEFLIYFQGNSAPDKSGLPSDRFSAERTGGSVSTLTIQRTQQEDSAVYLCASSPVGLADNEQYFGPGTRLTVT.

The rearrangement uses TRBV12-2 and TRBJ2-3; the table's D gene call, TRBD2, was not cross checked with the DNA. TRBV12-2 is tagged as a pseudogene. The CDR3 covers 19 residues. CDR3 loop: CASRSKGTSGGGYTDTQYF. The CDR3 DNA follows: TGTGCAAGTCGCTCCAAAGGGACTAGCGGGGGGGGCTACACAGATACGCAGTATTTT.

This sequence joins TRBV2 and TRBJ2-2, with 9 bases aligning to TRBD2. Germline loops: CDR1 SNHLY, CDR2 FYNNEI. The CDR3 has 18 amino acids. V lost 3 bases and J lost 6; bases outside the gene matches: 14. CDR3 sequence reads: CASSDYESVTSGSGELFF. The CDR3 DNA sequence: TGTGCCAGCAGTGATTACGAGTCTGTGACTAGCGGATCCGGGGAGCTGTTTTTT.

The genes are TRBV12-3 or TRBV12-4 and TRBJ2-1; TRBD2 matches 10 bases. J lost 8 bases, V lost 5 bases, and 9 bases had no gene match. This CDR3 has 15 amino acids. In nucleotides, the CDR3 is TGTGCCAGCAGTATCGGGTCTAGCGGGAGCGATGAGCAGTTCTTC. Its protein is CASSIGSSGSDEQFF.

This clonotype appeared many times. The chain carries TRBV12-3 or TRBV12-4 and TRBJ2-3; 8 bases map to TRBD2. V shed 2 bases and J 2 bases; nucleotides not matched to a gene: 6. The CDR3 is made up of 16 amino acids. Written as DNA, the CDR3 is TGTGCCAGCAGTTTATTGGCGGGAGGCCCCACAGATACGCAGTATTTT. Its translation: CASSLLAGGPTDTQYF.

V and J are TRBV29-1 and TRBJ2-7; no firm D call. The V end was cut by 3 bases, the J end by 3 bases, with 6 bases between. CDR1 and CDR2 (germline): SQVTM, ANQGSEA. This CDR3 spans 11 amino acids. Here the CDR3 reads CSVEENYEQYF. In DNA form, the CDR3 reads TGCAGCGTTGAGGAGAACTACGAGCAGTACTTC.

This clonotype was counted only a few times. This chain links TRBV29-1 with TRBJ2-7; unclear D gene. Trimming pared 5 bases from V and 2 bases from J, leaving 7 bases between. The CDR3 is made up of 11 amino acids. The germline V gene encodes CDR1 SQVTM and CDR2 ANQGSEA. For the CDR3, the DNA is TGCAGCGTTAAAAGCCCCTACGAGCAGTACTTC. The encoded protein is CSVKSPYEQYF.

V gene TRBV2 combines with J gene TRBJ1-4; D gene uncertain. Germline CDR1 is SNHLY and CDR2 is FYNNEI. Trimming left V 7 bases short and J 2 bases short, with 20 bases between. The CDR3 is made up of 17 amino acids. CDR3 protein: CASTLRRAGQTNEKLFF. CDR3 bases: TGTGCCAGCACCCTAAGACGGGCGGGTCAGACTAATGAAAAACTGTTTTTT.

This clonotype was detected only a few times. This chain links TRBV7-2 with TRBJ1-1; D is undetermined. Germline CDR1 is SGHTA and CDR2 is FQGNSA. V was clipped by 3 bases and J by 7 bases, with 15 bases between them. This CDR3 region has 14 residues. For the CDR3, the DNA is TGTGCCAGCAGCTTTAAGGCAGGTATTAGTGAAGCTTTCTTT. It is translated as CASSFKAGISEAFF.

This chain uses TRBV20-1 with TRBJ1-5; D remains ambiguous. Germline values: CDR1 DFQATT, CDR2 SNEGSKA (reference sequence). The V end was cut by 6 bases, the J end by 0 bases, with 9 bases between. The CDR3 is 13 residues long. The CDR3, as DNA: TGCAGTGCACAGTCGGATAGCAATCAGCCCCAGCATTTT. This translates into CSAQSDSNQPQHF.

This clonotype was seen a few times. CDR3 in DNA: TGCGCCAGCAGCCAAGATGATGGACAGGGGTCTATCGGGCAGTACTTC. This translates into CASSQDDGQGSIGQYF. The chain couples TRBV4-1 to TRBJ2-7; 9 positions agree with TRBD1. V shed 0 bases and J 9 bases; nucleotides not matched to a gene: 12. CDR1 MGHRA and CDR2 YSYEKL come from the germline V gene. The CDR3 runs to 16 residues.

The table lists this clonotype with a few counts. The rearrangement joins TRBV5-1 to TRBJ2-3; D gene ambiguous. The V and J ends lost 3 bases and 0 bases respectively, with 8 bases between them. CDR1 is SGHRS and CDR2 is YFSETQ in the germline V gene. This CDR3 is 14 amino acids long. The CDR3 loop is CASSSGISTDTQYF. CDR3 nucleotides: TGCGCCAGCAGCTCCGGTATTAGCACAGATACGCAGTATTTT.

The gene calls are TRBV3-1 and TRBJ1-1; D gene uncertain. V dropped 0 bases and J dropped 0 bases, with 14 bases sitting between them. Germline CDR1 reads LGHDT; CDR2 reads YNNKEL (reference sequence). CDR3 length: 17 residues. The CDR3 DNA is TGTGCCAGCAGCCAAGATCTGGGAACTTACATGAACACTGAAGCTTTCTTT. Protein sequence: CASSQDLGTYMNTEAFF.

This clonotype was seen only a few times. This sequence joins TRBV7-9 and TRBJ1-2, with 7 bases that match TRBD1. The CDR3 consists of 13 residues. CDR1 and CDR2 from the germline V gene are SEHNR and FQNEAQ (reference sequence). J gave up 5 bases and V 5 bases, and 5 bases lay outside the gene matches. This CDR3 is CASSRQGDYGYTF. The CDR3 DNA sequence: TGTGCCAGCAGCCGACAGGGAGATTATGGCTACACCTTC.

Within the sample, this clonotype is medium-sized (0.01 to 0.1%). This sequence joins TRBV12-3 or TRBV12-4 and TRBJ2-1, with D perhaps given as TRBD1 or TRBD2 (7 bases each). Trimming pared 8 bases from V and 1 base from J, leaving 12 bases between. The CDR3 covers 14 residues. In DNA, the CDR3 is TGTGCCAGCCTCAGGGGGGGTTCCTACAATGAGCAGTTCTTC. As protein: CASLRGGSYNEQFF.

The V call is TRBV12-3 or TRBV12-4, the J call TRBJ2-3; the D call may be TRBD1 or TRBD2 (5 bases each). The CDR3 spans 14 residues. The V end lost 8 bases, the J end lost 1 base, and 13 bases lay between the germline ends. The DNA for the CDR3 is TGTGCCAGCCGGCGCCTGGGGGGCACAGATACGCAGTATTTT. Translating it yields CASRRLGGTDTQYF.

The V and J genes are TRBV20-1 and TRBJ2-3; a possible D gene is TRBD1 (5 bases). CDR1 is DFQATT and CDR2 is SNEGSKA in the germline V gene (reference sequence). The germline V and J ends were trimmed by 7 bases and 2 bases, with 19 bases remaining between them. This CDR3 region has 15 residues. The CDR3 region has the DNA TGCAGTGTAAAGACAGAGGCCACTCTCACAGATACGCAGTATTTT. Protein product: CSVKTEATLTDTQYF.

This clonotype was observed a few times. As DNA, the CDR3 is TGCGCCAGCAGCTTAACAGGGCCCCCGCGTCCAGAGACCCAGTACTTC. Its translation: CASSLTGPPRPETQYF. The chain carries TRBV5-1 and TRBJ2-5, with D tentatively TRBD1 (6 bases). CDR1 and CDR2 from the germline V gene are SGHRS and YFSETQ. CDR3 length: 16 amino acids. V lost 2 bases, J lost 4 bases, and 18 bases lay in between.

This clonotype was recorded at least ten times. This chain links TRBV14 with TRBJ2-3; D is unclear. CDR1 and CDR2 from the germline V gene are SGHDN and FVKESK. Trimming removed 1 base at V and 2 bases at J, with 10 bases between. The CDR3 spans 15 residues. The CDR3 loop reads CASSQGAAVTDTQYF. Here the CDR3 DNA reads TGTGCCAGCAGCCAAGGAGCCGCTGTCACAGATACGCAGTATTTT.